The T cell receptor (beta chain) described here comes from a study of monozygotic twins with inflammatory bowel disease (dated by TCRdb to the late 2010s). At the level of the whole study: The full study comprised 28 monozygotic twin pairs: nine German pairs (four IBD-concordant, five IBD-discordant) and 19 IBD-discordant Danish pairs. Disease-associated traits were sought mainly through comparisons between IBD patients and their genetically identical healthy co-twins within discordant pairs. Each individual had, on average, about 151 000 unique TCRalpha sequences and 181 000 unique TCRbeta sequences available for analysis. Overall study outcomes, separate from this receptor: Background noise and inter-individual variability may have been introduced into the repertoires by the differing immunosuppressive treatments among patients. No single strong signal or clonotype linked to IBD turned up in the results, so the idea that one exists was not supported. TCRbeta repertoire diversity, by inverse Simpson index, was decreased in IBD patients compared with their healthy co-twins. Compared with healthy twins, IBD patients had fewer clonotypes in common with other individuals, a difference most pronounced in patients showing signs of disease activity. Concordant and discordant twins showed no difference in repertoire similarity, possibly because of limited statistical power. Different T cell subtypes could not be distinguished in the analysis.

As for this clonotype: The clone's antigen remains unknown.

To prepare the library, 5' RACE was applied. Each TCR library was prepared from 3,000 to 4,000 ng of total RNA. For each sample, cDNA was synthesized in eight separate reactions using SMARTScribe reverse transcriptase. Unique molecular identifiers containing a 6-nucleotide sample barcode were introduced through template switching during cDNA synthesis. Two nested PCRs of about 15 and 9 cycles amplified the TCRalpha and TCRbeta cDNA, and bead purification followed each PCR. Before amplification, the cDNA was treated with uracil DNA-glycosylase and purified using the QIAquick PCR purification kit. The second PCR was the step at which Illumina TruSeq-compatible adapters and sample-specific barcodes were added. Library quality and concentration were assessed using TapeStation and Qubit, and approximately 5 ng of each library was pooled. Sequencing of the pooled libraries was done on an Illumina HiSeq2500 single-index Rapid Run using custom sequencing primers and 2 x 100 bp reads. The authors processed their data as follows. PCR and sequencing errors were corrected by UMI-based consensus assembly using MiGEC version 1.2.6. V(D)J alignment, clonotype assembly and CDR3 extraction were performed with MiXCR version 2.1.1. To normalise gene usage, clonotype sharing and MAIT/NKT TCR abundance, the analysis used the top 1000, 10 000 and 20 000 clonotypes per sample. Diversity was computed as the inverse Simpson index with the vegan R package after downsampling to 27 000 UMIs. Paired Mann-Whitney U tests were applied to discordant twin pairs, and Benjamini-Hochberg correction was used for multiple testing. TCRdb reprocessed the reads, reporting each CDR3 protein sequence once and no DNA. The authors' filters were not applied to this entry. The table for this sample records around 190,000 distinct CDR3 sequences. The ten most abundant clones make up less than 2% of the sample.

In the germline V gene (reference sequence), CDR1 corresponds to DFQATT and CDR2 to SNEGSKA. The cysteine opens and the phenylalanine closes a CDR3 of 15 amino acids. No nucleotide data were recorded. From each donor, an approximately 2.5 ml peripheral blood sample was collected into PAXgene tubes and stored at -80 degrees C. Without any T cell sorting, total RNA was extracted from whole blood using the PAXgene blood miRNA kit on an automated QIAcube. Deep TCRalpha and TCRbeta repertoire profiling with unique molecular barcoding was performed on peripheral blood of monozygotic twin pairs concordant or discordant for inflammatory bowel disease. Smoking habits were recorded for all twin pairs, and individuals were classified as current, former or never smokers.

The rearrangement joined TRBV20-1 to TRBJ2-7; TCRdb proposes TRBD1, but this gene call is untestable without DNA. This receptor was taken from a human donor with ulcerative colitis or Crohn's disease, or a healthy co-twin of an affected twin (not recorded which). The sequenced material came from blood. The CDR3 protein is CSAPRRDRGPYEQYF.